The clone carrying this T cell receptor beta chain was recorded at least ten times. The target antigen is unknown. The data are from a study of T-cell memory formation after mild COVID-19. Study-wide background: Among the donors, TCR clusters were largely specific to each donor.

Whole-study findings and limits: Clones contracting across day 15 to 85 had a balanced CD4/CD8 profile; later expanding clones leaned CD4+. Memory sampled before infection contained some responding clones, suggesting cross-reactive memory joined.

MiXCR, applied by TCRdb to the 5' RACE reads, yields one record per CDR3 protein. The data contain tens of thousands of distinct CDR3 sequences, approximately 7% of them singletons. This receptor was obtained from a man younger than 35 who had mild COVID-19 (a few samples of this study predate the infection). Cell type and time point are not known. Sequences were obtained from PBMCs or a T cell subset sorted from them (not recorded which).

For the CDR3, the DNA is TGCGCCAGCAGCTACCAGGGGGCGAACACCGGGGAGCTGTTTTTT. Residues: CASSYQGANTGELFF. The rearrangement uses TRBV5-1 and TRBJ2-2; TRBD1 matches 7 bases. Trimming cost V 3 bases and J 0 bases; bases outside gene matches: 2. Germline CDR1 and CDR2: SGHRS and YFSETQ. The CDR3 extends over 15 amino acids.